Below are 26 T cell receptor beta chains sequenced from a single sample in a study of blood T cells in healthy people across ages. A second PCR, run for roughly 7 to 12 cycles, used a sample-barcoded 5' primer plus a J-beta primer mix. MiXCR was run by TCRdb on the 5' RACE reads, yielding one entry per CDR3 protein. The sample has 1,500,000 or so distinct CDR3 sequences; approximately 59% are singletons. Sequencing was performed on blood. These receptor sequences come from a man between 18 and 29 years old in good health.

This clonotype showed up just a few times. The chain joins TRBV20-1 to TRBJ2-7; 7 bases agree with TRBD2. CDR1 is DFQATT, CDR2 SNEGSKA, per germline (reference sequence). The J segment lost 7 bases and the V segment lost 3 bases, leaving 6 bases of the junction unmatched. The CDR3 loop spans 12 amino acids. The CDR3 region has the DNA TGCAGTGCTAGGTGGGAGGGCCATGAGCAGTACTTC. It is translated as CSARWEGHEQYF.

The chain uses TRBV13 and TRBJ2-5, with TRBD1 identical over 7 bases. Germline V gives CDR1 PRHDT, CDR2 FYEKMQ (reference sequence). The trim removed 5 bases at V and 3 bases at J, leaving 12 bases unmatched. This CDR3 has 16 residues. The DNA for the CDR3 is TGTGCCAGCAGCCAACCCAGAACCACAGGGGAAGAGACCCAGTACTTC. This encodes CASSQPRTTGEETQYF.

The J gene is TRBJ2-7, the V gene TRBV15; D uncertain. V was shortened by 3 bases and J by 7 bases, with 25 bases between the two germline ends. Germline CDR1 is LNHNV and CDR2 is YYDKDF (reference sequence). This CDR3 is 17 amino acids long. CDR3 region: CATSSRQGIGSYNEQYF. The CDR3 DNA follows: TGTGCCACCAGCAGCCGCCAAGGGATTGGGTCCTACAATGAGCAGTACTTC.

The sample holds one count of this clonotype. The chain is built from TRBV20-1 and TRBJ2-7, with a tentative D call TRBD1 (6 bases). V lost 4 bases and J lost 2, with 12 bases in between. There are 13 residues in the CDR3. Germline assignment: CDR1 DFQATT and CDR2 SNEGSKA (reference sequence). The CDR3 sequence is CSAKDRPTYEQYF. DNA for the CDR3: TGCAGTGCTAAAGACAGGCCCACCTACGAGCAGTACTTC.

DNA of the CDR3: TGCAGCGTTGAATGGGCGGGTAGCAGGGGGCAACGCTACGAGCAGTACTTC. This codes for CSVEWAGSRGQRYEQYF. The gene calls are TRBV29-1 and TRBJ2-7, with TRBD1 matching 8 bases. Germline trimming cut 2 bases from V and 3 bases from J; bases unmatched to any gene: 15. Germline CDR1 reads SQVTM; CDR2 reads ANQGSEA. The CDR3 is 17 amino acids.

The gene calls are TRBV27 and TRBJ2-2; 10 positions agree with TRBD2. CDR1 and CDR2 from the germline V gene are MNHEY and SMNVEV (reference sequence). The CDR3 runs 17 residues. Trimming cost V 2 bases and J 5 bases; bases outside gene matches: 8. The CDR3 coding sequence is TGTGCCAGCAGTTTAGCGCTAGCGGGGGACCCAACCGGGGAGCTGTTTTTT. It codes for CASSLALAGDPTGELFF.

This clonotype was counted a few times. This CDR3 is CASSGQCGETQYF. CDR3 coding DNA: TGTGCCAGCAGCGGACAGTGTGGAGAGACCCAGTACTTC. The J gene is TRBJ2-5, the V gene TRBV21-1; the table's TRBD1 call for D was not verified on the DNA. TRBV21-1 is a documented pseudogene. The CDR3 consists of 13 residues.

In nucleotides, the CDR3 is TGTGCCAGCAGCCAAAAACTAGCGGGGGGGCTTAGTTCCCACAATGAGCAGTTCTTC. Residues: CASSQKLAGGLSSHNEQFF. The chain combines TRBV4-2 with TRBJ2-1; the match to TRBD2 covers 13 bases. This CDR3 has 19 residues. The J segment lost 5 bases and the V segment lost 2 bases, leaving 12 bases of the junction unmatched. Germline CDR1 LGHNA, CDR2 YNFKEQ.

This clonotype was seen more than once but under ten times. The chain carries TRBV7-2 and TRBJ2-7; 7 positions agree with TRBD1. This CDR3 region has 14 residues. Losses at the gene ends were 7 bases for V and 2 bases for J; bases not matched to a gene: 8. Germline lookup yields CDR1 SGHTA and CDR2 FQGNSA. The CDR3 nucleotides read TGTGCCAGCAACATACAGGGACAGACCTACGAGCAGTACTTC. Its translation is CASNIQGQTYEQYF.

The genes are TRBV6-1 and TRBJ1-1; no reliable D call. V dropped 3 bases and J dropped 0 bases, with 8 bases sitting between them. CDR1 MNHNS and CDR2 SASEGT come from the germline V gene. The CDR3 extends over 14 amino acids. CDR3 nucleotide sequence: TGTGCCAGCAGTGATGACGGGGTGAACACTGAAGCTTTCTTT. It is translated as CASSDDGVNTEAFF.

V gene TRBV6-1 combines with J gene TRBJ2-5; a weak D match, TRBD1 (6 bases). Between the trimmed V and J ends, which lost 10 bases and 0 bases, there was a span of 18 bases. The CDR3 is 15 residues long. Per germline, CDR1 MNHNS and CDR2 SASEGT. The CDR3 is CAKKSLPGDQETQYF. CDR3 nucleotide sequence: TGTGCCAAAAAGAGTCTTCCAGGGGACCAAGAGACCCAGTACTTC.

This clonotype was seen ten or more times. The V gene is TRBV20-1, the J gene TRBJ2-7; D not certain. V was cut by 0 bases and J by 0 bases, with 3 bases left in between. This CDR3 region has 12 residues. The germline V gene encodes CDR1 DFQATT and CDR2 SNEGSKA (reference sequence). The CDR3 loop reads CSARDGSYEQYF. In DNA, the CDR3 is TGCAGTGCTAGAGACGGCTCCTACGAGCAGTACTTC.

V gene TRBV4-1 combines with J gene TRBJ2-3; 7 nucleotides line up with TRBD1. The CDR3 has 20 amino acids. Germline CDR1 MGHRA, CDR2 YSYEKL. The V and J ends lost 5 bases and 4 bases, in that order; junction bases with no gene match: 24. CDR3 sequence: CASSAHITDRTGIFPDTQYF. As DNA, the CDR3 is TGCGCCAGCAGCGCTCACATAACCGACCGGACAGGTATTTTCCCAGATACGCAGTATTTT.

The J gene is TRBJ2-1, the V gene TRBV27; D unresolved. The CDR3 covers 20 residues. CDR1 is MNHEY, CDR2 SMNVEV, per germline (reference sequence). V shed 2 bases and J shed 0 bases, with 23 bases lying between them. CDR3 nucleotides: TGTGCCAGCAGTTTAGCAGTACCGAGCGTAGTCCTCCCCTCCTACAATGAGCAGTTCTTC. Protein product: CASSLAVPSVVLPSYNEQFF.

This chain links TRBV29-1 with TRBJ2-4, with D possibly TRBD2 on 6 matching bases. The end of the DNA aligns better with TRBJ2-7, so the J call may be wrong. CDR1 SQVTM and CDR2 ANQGSEA come from the germline V gene. The CDR3 is 14 amino acids. CDR3 DNA: TGCAGCGCTCAGGAGGTTGCGGGACCCTACGAGCAGTACTTC. Translating it yields CSAQEVAGPYEQYF.

The V gene is TRBV7-9, the J gene TRBJ1-1; D not resolved. The germline V gene encodes CDR1 SEHNR and CDR2 FQNEAQ (reference sequence). The CDR3 has 11 residues. Trimming stripped 0 bases from V and 6 bases from J, with 2 bases between. CDR3 nucleotide sequence: TGTGCCAGCAGCTTAGCTGCTGAAGCTTTCTTT. Its protein product is CASSLAAEAFF.

This sequence joins TRBV12-3 or TRBV12-4 and TRBJ1-1, with 10 bases matching TRBD1. V dropped 4 bases and J dropped 4; count of bases not matched to a gene: 3. There are 14 residues in the CDR3. In DNA form, the CDR3 reads TGTGCCAGCAGTTCCGGGACAGGGGCCACTGAAGCTTTCTTT. Translated: CASSSGTGATEAFF.

The chain joins TRBV3-1 to TRBJ1-1, with D perhaps matching TRBD1 (6 bases). The CDR3 extends over 14 amino acids. V lost 0 bases and J lost 4, with 9 bases in between. CDR1 is LGHDT and CDR2 is YNNKEL in the germline V gene (reference sequence). CDR3 loop: CASSQEGGATEAFF. The CDR3 bases are TGTGCCAGCAGCCAAGAGGGGGGGGCCACTGAAGCTTTCTTT.

This clonotype was counted only a few times. This rearrangement joins TRBV7-9 to TRBJ2-1, with 7 bases lining up with TRBD2. The ends lost 2 bases at V and 9 bases at J; junction bases unmatched: 4. Germline values: CDR1 SEHNR, CDR2 FQNEAQ (reference sequence). This CDR3 contains 13 residues. The CDR3 sequence: CASSLILAVEQFF. The CDR3, as DNA: TGTGCCAGCAGCTTAATTCTAGCGGTTGAGCAGTTCTTC.

V gene TRBV5-1 combines with J gene TRBJ2-1, with a tentative D call TRBD1 (6 bases). Germline V gives CDR1 SGHRS, CDR2 YFSETQ. This CDR3 has 13 residues. V lost 0 bases to trimming and J lost 10 bases, with 11 bases between them. The CDR3 region has the DNA TGCGCCAGCAGCTTGGGGACAGAACAAGAGCAGTTCTTC. Its translation: CASSLGTEQEQFF.

The V call is TRBV29-1, the J call TRBJ2-1; the D gene is possibly TRBD2 (6 bases). The CDR3 runs 14 residues. The ends were cut back, 1 base at V and 5 bases at J, with 12 bases in the middle. In germline, CDR1 is SQVTM, CDR2 ANQGSEA. CDR3 amino acids: CSVEGDSGDNEQFF. The CDR3 nucleotides are TGCAGCGTTGAAGGTGATAGCGGAGACAATGAGCAGTTCTTC.

The chain links TRBV6-6 to TRBJ2-5; no clear D. The CDR3 covers 13 residues. The ends were cut back, 7 bases at V and 11 bases at J, with 20 bases in the middle. Germline V gives CDR1 MNHNY, CDR2 SVGAGI (reference sequence). The DNA of the CDR3 is TGTGCCAGCATAAGGGTAACTGGATCTGAGCAGTACTTC. Protein: CASIRVTGSEQYF.

The chain uses TRBV11-2 and TRBJ1-2; no clear D gene. There are 13 residues in the CDR3. The germline V and J ends were trimmed by 1 base and 5 bases, with 8 bases remaining between them. Germline loops: CDR1 SGHAT, CDR2 FQNNGV. The CDR3 protein is CASSLGISYGYTF. DNA of the CDR3: TGTGCCAGCAGCTTAGGGATTTCTTATGGCTACACCTTC.

The chain employs TRBV12-3 or TRBV12-4 and TRBJ2-6; no reliable D call. V was pared by 3 bases and J by 0 bases, with 9 bases between. CDR3 size: 16 residues. The CDR3 DNA reads TGTGCCAGCAGTTTCAGCTCAAGCTCTGGGGCCAACGTCCTGACTTTC. This codes for CASSFSSSSGANVLTF.

V usage is TRBV28 and J usage is TRBJ2-6; D unresolved. This CDR3 is 19 amino acids long. Looked up from germline, CDR1 is MDHEN and CDR2 is SYDVKM. Trimming stripped 6 bases from V and 0 bases from J, with 21 bases between. Here the CDR3 DNA reads TGTGCCAGCAGCTCTTACCGGGTCCTAAAGCCCTCTGGGGCCAACGTCCTGACTTTC. Its protein product is CASSSYRVLKPSGANVLTF.

The V call is TRBV6-6, the J call TRBJ1-2; 7 nucleotides agree with TRBD1. Losses at the gene ends were 6 bases for V and 6 bases for J; bases not matched to a gene: 4. Germline loops: CDR1 MNHNY, CDR2 SVGAGI (reference sequence). This CDR3 has 12 residues. CDR3 loop: CASRGTVDGYTF. CDR3 sequence (DNA): TGTGCCAGCAGAGGGACAGTCGATGGCTACACCTTC.